The sequence of this TCR beta chain was determined in a study of cytomegalovirus exposure and HLA in healthy donors (dated by TCRdb to 2017 to 2019). Turning to the overall study: In an earlier analysis of several hundred of the donors, 276 Gb of sequence data and 117 million unique TCR beta sequences from approximately 180 million T cells were reported. Around 320 gigabases of sequencing data and approximately 85 million unique TCR sequences were included in an early release covering roughly 600 HLA-typed donors. Rather than using new phenotypic data, the later analysis identified candidate immune exposures from TCR beta sequences and from how often those sequences occurred across donors. About five DR-DQ haplotypes were treated as single units for association and clustering because of strong linkage in the cohort. To predict cytomegalovirus infection status, the study brought together high-throughput TCR immunosequencing, statistical association of individual TCRs with disease status, and machine learning. A later genetic analysis used genome-wide SNP genotypes for about 60% of the roughly 700 donors, treating that subset as a discovery cohort. To decide whether each TCR beta V gene segment behaved as functional or pseudogenic, an earlier analysis of approximately 620 of the donors relied on high-throughput TCR beta sequencing. The number of typed donors differed by locus: roughly 620-630 for A, B, C, DRB1 and DQB1; 500 to 550 for DQA1; about 600 for DPA1; and some 470 for DPB1. Using immunosequencing, the study profiled T cell repertoires from 666 subjects and related those repertoires to cytomegalovirus serostatus. All discovery cohort repertoires had been generated using a single sequencing platform. HLA typing included class I and class II loci at four-digit resolution. The study aimed to test whether cataloging public T cell receptors could reveal signatures of past pathogen exposure. Along with the roughly 700-subject first cohort, a separate validation cohort of roughly 110 different subjects was used. Donor age, sex, ethnicity and CMV serostatus were collected together with the repertoire data. To study patterns of TCR occurrence, a later analysis re-analyzed previously published TCR beta repertoires from 650 to 750 donors and added high-resolution HLA genotyping. Among 398 genotyped donors of the cohort, an average of about 240,000 unique TCR beta nucleotide sequences were sequenced per donor, about a sixth of them non-productive. Of the 300 to 450 genotyped donors, 65% to 90% fell in the genetic ancestry cluster associated with self-reported Caucasian donors.

The cohort was made up of 666 healthy bone marrow donors. At the time of sampling, every cohort member was nominally healthy, though immune exposures that went unrecorded were likely present. The donor was CMV seropositive and was included in the group of almost 300 seropositive cohort members. Each donor provided a peripheral blood sample, and peripheral blood mononuclear cells were used for TCR beta sequencing. The Qiagen DNeasy Blood Extraction Kit was used to extract genomic DNA from the blood cell samples. With respect to this clone: Its target antigen remains unknown. Per-nucleotide qualities are absent, and no much larger clonotype sits a single base away.

The library was generated by the immunoSEQ multiplex PCR assay. For the multiplex PCR, a mixture combining 60 forward primers for TCR Vbeta segments and 13 reverse primers for TCR Jbeta segments was used. Amplification of the CDR3 region of rearranged TCR beta genes was performed with a multiplex PCR assay on genomic DNA. The Illumina HiSeq System was used to sequence the amplified TCR beta libraries as 87-base-pair reads. In the paper's pipeline: A later analysis tallied 80 million to 95 million unique TCR beta chains across the 666 repertoires, and around 10 million of those chains were shared by two or more donors. To remove PCR and sequencing errors, raw reads were error-corrected and collapsed into unique sequences using a nearest-neighbor algorithm that merged closely related sequences. CDR3 sequences were aligned to IMGT reference sequences to assign V, D and J gene segments. For a sequence to be retained, a match of at least six nucleotides was required to both a V gene segment and a J gene segment. A rearrangement counted as productive if the CDR3 had no stop codons and remained in frame with V and J, and every other rearrangement counted as non-productive. CDR3 was defined by IMGT convention, running from the second conserved V-encoded cysteine to the conserved J-encoded phenylalanine. The earlier analysis of 500 to 650 of the donors excluded any sequence lacking an unambiguous match to a single V gene segment. In an earlier analysis of a few hundred of the donors, a V segment was called functional when productive rearrangements were above 56.7%, and segregating when the standard deviation between donors exceeded 5%. A statistical classification framework was built for diagnosing cytomegalovirus status from the catalog of TCR beta chain sequences. A later analysis assigned V and J genes by comparing TCR nucleotide sequences with IMGT/GENE-DB human TR gene sequences. The TCRdist pipeline was used in a later analysis to assign CDR3 sequences and most-parsimonious VDJ recombination scenarios. In a later analysis, each TCR beta chain was defined by its CDR3 amino acid sequence together with its V-gene family, and reads lacking a unique V-gene family were excluded. To address suspected cross-contamination and a sequencing artifact, a later analysis removed 592 highly shared, low-generation-probability nucleotide sequences. A later analysis calculated a clonal expansion index for each public chain from normalized within-repertoire ranks of inferred template counts. Generation probabilities in a later analysis came from a VDJ recombination model fitted to out-of-frame rearrangements, and those results were checked against IGoR. In a later analysis, hypergeometric tests were used to score TCR-TCR, TCR-HLA and TCR-CMV co-occurrence, with a repertoire-size bias correction applied to TCR pairs. False discovery rates were estimated in a later analysis by permuting HLA or CMV assignments 20 times. In a later analysis, co-occurring TCRs were grouped using DBSCAN, and TCRdist sequence similarity was added for clustering within HLA-allele-positive subsets. Co-occurrence clustering excluded repertoires with fewer than 30,000 or more than 120,000 public chains, plus five with anomalous nucleotide sharing. This immuneACCESS table, as held by TCRdb, lists in-frame sequences with V and J called but not all clones. Of the missing ones, under half trace to an unresolved V gene in checked studies; the others have no known cause. For V, J and clone size, that table is used; D and trimming come from the DNA. This sample gives roughly 99,000 clones in total; about four fifths of them show up just once. 2% to 3% of the sample rests with the top ten.

Per the germline V gene, SGHRS is the CDR1 and YFSETQ is the CDR2. Measured from the cysteine to the phenylalanine, the CDR3 is 14 residues long. Left in the record is the CDR3 DNA by itself, 42 bases read in frame from the first base. V lost 2 bases and J lost 2 bases; the stretch between them is 9 bases long. The paper as a whole reports these results and caveats: Compared with the roughly 700-donor mean, donors in an Asian-associated ancestry cluster had fewer N-insertions in productive TCRs, according to a later genetic analysis. Correlated functional status among segregating V segments might reflect linkage disequilibrium, but an unknown experimental factor could not be ruled out. Most CMV-associated TCR beta chains appeared to be HLA-restricted in a later analysis, and the HLA associations seemed to be driven largely by CMV exposure. While some public TCRs were present in many individuals, most TCR sequences turned up only very rarely across donors. Several of the top co-occurrence clusters appeared to be linked to parvovirus B19, influenza, CMV and Epstein-Barr virus, according to a later analysis. In a later genetic analysis, a missense DCLRE1C variant was associated with V-gene and J-gene trimming of TCR beta chains, and the association was replicated in an independent cohort. The classifier was reported to diagnose cytomegalovirus status with high specificity and sensitivity in both the original cohort and the validation cohort. The cohort was sequenced for TCR beta chains only, and without alpha or paired-chain data the features that could be detected were limited. The authors suggested that the approach could potentially be extended to other disease states and immunological phenotypes. In vitro tests confirmed that a few of the cytomegalovirus-associated TCR beta chains recognize cytomegalovirus antigens. A cluster of highly shared sequence variants was judged likely to be a technical artifact of the sequencing pipeline. A total of fewer than 200 TCR beta chains were listed by the study as associated with cytomegalovirus. Compared with equally common non-associated chains, HLA-associated TCR beta chains in a later analysis were more clonally expanded and had lower generation probabilities. Immune exposure information for the cohort was limited to CMV serostatus. Because counts were too low, fewer than 20 rarely observed V segments, including chromosome 9 orphons, were excluded from the earlier analysis of roughly 580 of the donors. HLA typing was unavailable for some donors at each locus, so association tests used only the typed subset. At a false discovery rate of 0.05, a later analysis linked 15,000 to 20,000 TCR beta sequences to specific HLA alleles. A further reported finding was that TCR beta sequences accurately predicted the HLA-A and HLA-B alleles for most subjects in the first cohort. Because the 87-base-pair reads could not distinguish some IMGT-functional V segments, including TRBV6-2 and TRBV6-3, those segments were excluded. Sequencing depth was assumed to be roughly uniform across donors in the presence/absence analyses, though that assumption may not hold. When HLA alleles, especially DR and DQ, strongly co-occurred, TCR associations were difficult to assign to individual alleles. In a later analysis, TCR association rates were found to vary across HLA loci, with the most associated TCRs seen for DRB1 alleles and the fewest for HLA-C alleles. An earlier analysis of approximately 500 of the donors showed that most TCR beta V segments appeared in productive rearrangements either about 87% or about 30% of the time, which broadly matched IMGT annotations.

The specimen was PBMCs. The sequence is built from TRBV5-1 and TRBJ2-3, with a tentative D gene TRBD1 over 6 matching bases. The TCR originated in a man aged 30 to 39 in good health and CMV-seropositive. The DNA is TGCGCCAGCAGCTTTCAGGGACACACAGATACGCAGTATTTT. Its amino acids are CASSFQGHTDTQYF.